This T cell receptor beta chain emerged from a study of T cell responses to AZD1222 COVID-19 vaccine. A remark on this clone: Antigen: not known.

The data were produced by immunoSEQ multiplex PCR, yet TCRdb's version contains in-frame clones alone and is incomplete. There are 110,000 to 150,000 clones in the sample; approximately 90% occur only once, and less than 7% lies in the top ten. The CDR3 covers 14 residues. CDR1 is SEHNR and CDR2 is FQNEAQ in the germline V gene (reference sequence). Germline trimming cut 4 bases from V and 5 bases from J; bases unmatched to any gene: 4. Notes on the study in general: Reports say nearly half of spike-specific TCRs go after unmutated variant regions. When two AZD1222 doses had been given, Spike-specific TCR breadth and depth rose. In a largely white British group with more females than males, clonal diversity was possibly underestimated. Baseline testing showed seropositivity in only 5 or 6 AZD1222 recipients.

This receptor was taken from an adult in good health. Sequenced material: peripheral blood, taken on day 0 of AZD1222 vaccination. The chain employs TRBV7-9 and TRBJ2-7; TRBD1 matches at 11 bases. The chain's CDR3 is CASSSRDRGNEQYF. The CDR3 DNA reads TGTGCCAGCAGCTCTCGGGACAGGGGGAACGAGCAGTACTTC.